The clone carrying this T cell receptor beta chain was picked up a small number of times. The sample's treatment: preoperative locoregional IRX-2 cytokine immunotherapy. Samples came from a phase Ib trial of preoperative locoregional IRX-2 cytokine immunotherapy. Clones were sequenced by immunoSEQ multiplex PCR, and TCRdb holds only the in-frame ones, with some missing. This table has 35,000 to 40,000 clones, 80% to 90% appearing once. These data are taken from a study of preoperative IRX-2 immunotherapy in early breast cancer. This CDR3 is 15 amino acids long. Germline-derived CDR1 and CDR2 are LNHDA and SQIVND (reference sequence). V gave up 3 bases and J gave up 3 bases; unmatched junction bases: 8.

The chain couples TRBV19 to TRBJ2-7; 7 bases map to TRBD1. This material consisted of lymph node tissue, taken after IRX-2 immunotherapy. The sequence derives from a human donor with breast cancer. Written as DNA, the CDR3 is TGTGCCAGTAGTATTAAGGACAGGTCAGTCTACGAGCAGTACTTC. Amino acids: CASSIKDRSVYEQYF.